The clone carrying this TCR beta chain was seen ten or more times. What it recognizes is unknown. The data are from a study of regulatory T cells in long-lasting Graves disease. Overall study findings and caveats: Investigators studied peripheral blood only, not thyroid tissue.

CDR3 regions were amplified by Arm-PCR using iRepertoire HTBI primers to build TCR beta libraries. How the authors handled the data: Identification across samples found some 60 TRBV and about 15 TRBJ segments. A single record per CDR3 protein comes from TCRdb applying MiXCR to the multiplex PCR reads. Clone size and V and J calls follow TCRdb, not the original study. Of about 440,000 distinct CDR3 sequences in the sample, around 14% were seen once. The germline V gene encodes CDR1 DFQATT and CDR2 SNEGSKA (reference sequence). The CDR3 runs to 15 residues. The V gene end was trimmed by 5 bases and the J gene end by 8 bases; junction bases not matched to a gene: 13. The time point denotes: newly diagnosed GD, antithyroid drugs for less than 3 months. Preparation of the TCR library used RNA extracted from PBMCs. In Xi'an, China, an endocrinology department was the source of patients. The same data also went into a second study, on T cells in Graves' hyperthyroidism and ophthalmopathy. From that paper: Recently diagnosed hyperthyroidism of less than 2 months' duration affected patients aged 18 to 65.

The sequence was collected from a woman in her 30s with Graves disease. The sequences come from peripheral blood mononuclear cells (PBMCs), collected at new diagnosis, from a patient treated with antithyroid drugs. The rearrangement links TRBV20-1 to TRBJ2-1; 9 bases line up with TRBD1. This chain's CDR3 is CSAPITGGLIDEQFF. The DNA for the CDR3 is TGCAGTGCTCCAATCACAGGGGGCCTTATCGATGAGCAGTTCTTC.